These 23 T cell receptor beta chains were sequenced from one sample in a study of cytomegalovirus exposure and HLA in healthy donors. The PCR had 60 Vbeta and 13 Jbeta primers. Using immunoSEQ multiplex PCR, the repertoire was profiled, and TCRdb retains in-frame clones only, with some absent. The listing contains approximately 130,000 clones. Sequencing was carried out using PBMCs. These receptors came from a woman aged 60-75 years in good health and CMV-seronegative.

The chain combines TRBV7-3 with TRBJ1-1; 8 bases are shared with TRBD1. Germline assignment: CDR1 SGHTA and CDR2 FQGTGA. The CDR3 sequence is 15 residues long. V shed 5 bases and J 1 base; nucleotides not matched to a gene: 6. The CDR3 is CASSPGTGPNTEAFF. The CDR3 region has the DNA TGTGCCAGCAGCCCGGGGACAGGTCCGAACACTGAAGCTTTCTTT.

Comments on this clone: A junction boundary mismatches the germline segment, possibly from a read error. The chain is built from TRBV7-7 and TRBJ2-1; a possible D gene is TRBD2 (5 bases). The CDR3 sequence is 13 residues long. Germline V gene sequence: CDR1 SSHAT, CDR2 FNYEAQ (reference sequence). The CDR3 reads CASSLDGGNEQFF. The CDR3 nucleotides are TGTGCTAGCAGCTTAGATGGAGGTAATGAGCAGTTCTTC.

J is TRBJ1-2 and V is TRBV4-2; 12 positions agree with TRBD1. J lost 6 bases, V lost 1 base, and 9 bases had no gene match. The CDR3 totals 17 residues. Germline CDR1 and CDR2: LGHNA and YNFKEQ. CDR3 in amino acids: CASSQGDRGRPWNGYTF. As DNA, the CDR3 is TGTGCCAGCAGCCAAGGGGACAGGGGGCGCCCTTGGAATGGCTACACCTTC.

The chain recombines TRBV28 with TRBJ2-5; 13 bases match TRBD2. The CDR3 length is 15 residues. Germline assignment: CDR1 MDHEN and CDR2 SYDVKM. V dropped 3 bases and J dropped 4; count of bases not matched to a gene: 2. For the CDR3, the DNA is TGTGCCAGCAGTTTCAGACTAGCGGGGGGAGAGACCCAGTACTTC. Translation gives CASSFRLAGGETQYF.

This rearrangement joins TRBV6-1 to TRBJ1-1; 8 bases map to TRBD1. Germline CDR1 reads MNHNS; CDR2 reads SASEGT. The CDR3 is 17 amino acids. The V gene end was trimmed by 1 base and the J gene end by 0 bases; junction bases not matched to a gene: 7. For the CDR3, the DNA is TGTGCCAGCAGTGAAGAGGGGGCAGGGGGCCTGAACACTGAAGCTTTCTTT. Translated, it gives CASSEEGAGGLNTEAFF.

J is TRBJ2-5 and V is TRBV10-1, with 14 nucleotides matching TRBD2. After removal of 4 bases from V and 4 bases from J, the junction contained 5 bases not matched to a gene. Per the germline V gene, CDR1 is WNHNN and CDR2 is SYGVQD (reference sequence). The CDR3 is 16 amino acids. CDR3 coding DNA: TGCGCCAGCAGTGGGGGGACTAGCGGGAGTCCAGAGACCCAGTACTTC. Translation gives CASSGGTSGSPETQYF.

V usage is TRBV28 and J usage is TRBJ2-1, with 10 nucleotides matching TRBD2. The germline CDR1 and CDR2 sequences are MDHEN and SYDVKM. The CDR3 length is 13 residues. The V and J ends lost 8 bases and 5 bases, in that order; junction bases with no gene match: 3. Here the CDR3 reads CASGLAVHNEQFF. CDR3 in DNA: TGTGCCAGCGGACTAGCGGTTCACAATGAGCAGTTCTTC.

The chain has TRBV29-1 and TRBJ2-2, with 7 bases aligning to TRBD2. Germline CDR1 and CDR2: SQVTM and ANQGSEA. CDR3 length: 15 residues. V lost 1 base and J lost 7; bases outside the gene matches: 9. As DNA, the CDR3 is TGCAGCGTTGAAGCCTCTGGGGGGGTCGGCGGGGAGCTGTTTTTT. This translates into CSVEASGGVGGELFF.

J is TRBJ1-4 and V is TRBV6-6; 8 bases line up with TRBD1. The CDR3 has 16 amino acids. CDR1 and CDR2 (germline): MNHNY, SVGAGI (reference sequence). J was trimmed by 6 bases and V by 5 bases; bases with no gene match: 11. CDR3 loop: CASSPRMDRADEKLFF. The CDR3 DNA reads as TGTGCCAGCAGTCCTCGAATGGACAGGGCAGATGAAAAACTGTTTTTT.

The chain employs TRBV14 and TRBJ2-5, with 8 bases lining up with TRBD2. V was clipped by 4 bases and J by 5 bases; unmatched bases: 6. Germline CDR1 and CDR2: SGHDN and FVKESK. CDR3 size: 14 residues. The chain's CDR3 is CASSPGLATETQYF. As DNA, the CDR3 is TGTGCCAGCAGCCCCGGACTAGCTACGGAGACCCAGTACTTC.

The chain uses TRBV5-1 and TRBJ1-6; 8 bases are shared with TRBD1. The V gene's germline CDR1 is SGHRS and CDR2 YFSETQ. The CDR3 covers 16 residues. V was clipped by 3 bases and J by 7 bases; unmatched bases: 9. The CDR3 protein is CASSSSDRGWNSPLHF. CDR3 DNA: TGCGCCAGCAGCTCCTCCGACAGGGGCTGGAATTCACCCCTCCACTTT.

This chain joins TRBV6-1 and TRBJ1-5, with D possibly matching TRBD1 (6 bases). CDR3 size: 16 residues. Trimming shortened V by 0 bases and J by 4 bases, and 13 bases separated the two germline ends. Germline V gene data show CDR1 as MNHNS and CDR2 as SASEGT. As DNA, the CDR3 is TGTGCCAGCAGTGAAGCTCCTAACAGGGCAAATCAGCCCCAGCATTTT. Its translation: CASSEAPNRANQPQHF.

The gene calls are TRBV29-1 and TRBJ2-3, with 7 positions matching TRBD1. The CDR3 sequence is 15 residues long. V lost 6 bases and J lost 0; bases outside the gene matches: 9. Germline CDR1 reads SQVTM; CDR2 reads ANQGSEA. For the CDR3, the DNA is TGCAGCGTAAGTCGACAGGGACGAAGCACAGATACGCAGTATTTT. This encodes CSVSRQGRSTDTQYF.

V gene TRBV5-8 combines with J gene TRBJ2-7; 8 nucleotides agree with TRBD1. This CDR3 spans 15 amino acids. Per germline, CDR1 SGHTS and CDR2 YDEGEE. V was pared by 4 bases and J by 0 bases, with 6 bases of the junction left unmatched. CDR3 DNA: TGTGCCAGCAGCCTTCCCGGGACAGGCTCCTACGAGCAGTACTTC. Protein: CASSLPGTGSYEQYF.

The chain recombines TRBV7-9 with TRBJ2-5, with 10 nucleotides matching TRBD2. Trimming at V came to 1 base and at J to 5 bases, leaving 4 bases not matched to a gene. The CDR3 has 15 residues. Germline CDR1 reads SEHNR; CDR2 reads FQNEAQ (reference sequence). The CDR3 sequence is CASSLVLAGWETQYF. The CDR3 bases are TGTGCCAGCAGCTTAGTACTAGCGGGGTGGGAGACCCAGTACTTC.

Comment on this clone: An end of the junction does not agree with germline; a read error may underlie this. This chain uses TRBV7-3 with TRBJ2-7, with TRBD1 matching 7 bases. The CDR3 consists of 13 residues. Germline V gene lookup returns CDR1 SGHTA and CDR2 FQGTGA. The CDR3 nucleotides read TGTGCCAGCAGCCTAACCCGGACAGGCGAGCAGTACTTC. This sequence encodes CASSLTRTGEQYF.

This chain connects TRBV5-4 to TRBJ2-3, with 15 bases fitting TRBD2. The trim removed 3 bases at V and 4 bases at J, leaving 9 bases unmatched. The CDR3 runs to 18 residues. The germline CDR1 and CDR2 sequences are SGHNT and YYREEE (reference sequence). CDR3 in amino acids: CASSSRTSGGAGPDTQYF. The CDR3 DNA reads as TGTGCCAGCAGCTCGCGGACTAGCGGGGGGGCCGGCCCAGATACGCAGTATTTT.

The V and J genes are TRBV9 and TRBJ1-5; 12 positions match TRBD1. Germline V gene lookup returns CDR1 SGDLS and CDR2 YYNGEE. V lost 3 bases and J lost 0; bases outside the gene matches: 10. CDR3 size: 19 residues. CDR3 residues: CASSAFNRGQGASNQPQHF. In DNA, the CDR3 is TGTGCCAGCAGCGCATTTAACCGGGGACAGGGGGCTAGCAATCAGCCCCAGCATTTT. The whole variable domain, filled in from reference TRBV9 and TRBJ1-5, reads DSGVTQTPKHLITATGQRVTLRCSPRSGDLSVYWYQQSLDQGLQFLIQYYNGEERAKGNILERFSAQQFPDLHSELNLSSLELGDSALYFCASSAFNRGQGASNQPQHFGDGTRLSIL.

The genes are TRBV28 and TRBJ2-7, with TRBD1 as a possible D gene (7 bases). V lost 3 bases and J 4 bases, leaving 16 bases between the germline ends. The CDR3 consists of 15 residues. Germline loops: CDR1 MDHEN, CDR2 SYDVKM. The CDR3 DNA is TGTGCCAGCAGTTTCGGAGGGGGCGCGGTTTACGAGCAGTACTTC. Its protein is CASSFGGGAVYEQYF.

In the case of this clone: The junction differs from germline at one of its ends, possibly a read error. In the same sample, other DNA sequences code for this CDR3. The chain links TRBV19 to TRBJ1-2, with 11 bases that match TRBD1. This CDR3 has 15 amino acids. The germline V gene encodes CDR1 LNHDA and CDR2 SQIVND (reference sequence). The CDR3 here is CASSADRGLHYGYTF. CDR3 nucleotides: TGCGCCAGTAGTGCGGACAGGGGGCTTCACTATGGCTACACCTTC.

J is TRBJ1-1 and V is TRBV28, with 7 bases aligning to TRBD1. The junction had 5 bases not matched to a gene; V was cut back by 4 bases and J by 0 bases. Germline V gives CDR1 MDHEN, CDR2 SYDVKM. This CDR3 is 15 amino acids long. DNA of the CDR3: TGTGCCAGCAGTTCACAGGGGAAAGTGAACACTGAAGCTTTCTTT. Translating gives CASSSQGKVNTEAFF. The whole variable domain, remainder taken from reference TRBV28 and TRBJ1-1, is DVKVTQSSRYLVKRTGEKVFLECVQDMDHENMFWYRQDPGLGLRLIYFSYDVKMKEKGDIPEGYSVSREKKERFSLILESASTNQTSMYLCASSSQGKVNTEAFFGQGTRLTVV.

The J gene is TRBJ2-7, the V gene TRBV19, with TRBD2 matching over 7 bases. Germline values: CDR1 LNHDA, CDR2 SQIVND (reference sequence). V lost 3 bases to trimming and J lost 3 bases; unmatched junction nucleotides: 5. This CDR3 contains 14 residues. The chain's CDR3 is CASSMSTSYYEQYF. CDR3 nucleotide sequence: TGTGCCAGTAGTATGTCGACTAGCTACTACGAGCAGTACTTC. The whole variable domain, filled in from reference TRBV19 and TRBJ2-7, reads DGGITQSPKYLFRKEGQNVTLSCEQNLNHDAMYWYRQDPGQGLRLIYYSQIVNDFQKGDIAEGYSVSREKKESFPLTVTSAQKNPTAFYLCASSMSTSYYEQYFGPGTRLTVT.

This sequence joins TRBV18 and TRBJ1-4, with a weak D call TRBD1 (6 bases). Germline assignment: CDR1 KGHSH and CDR2 LQKENI. This CDR3 region has 14 residues. Trimming shortened V by 3 bases and J by 6 bases, and 11 bases separated the two germline ends. Here the CDR3 reads CASSPGTQDEKLFF. The CDR3 DNA reads TGTGCCAGCTCACCCGGGACACAGGATGAAAAACTGTTTTTT. Looking up the rest from reference TRBV18 and TRBJ1-4 gives the full variable domain: NAGVMQNPRHLVRRRGQEARLRCSPMKGHSHVYWYRQLPEEGLKFMVYLQKENIIDESGMPKERFSAEFPKEGPSILRIQQVVRGDSAAYFCASSPGTQDEKLFFGSGTQLSVL.